Given below is one T cell receptor beta chain in context. CD4+ naive, central memory, regulatory and stem cell-like memory cells were sorted via CD45RO/CCR7/CD25/CD127/CD95/CD27. The CDR3 totals 15 residues. J was trimmed by 5 bases and V by 3 bases; bases with no gene match: 6. The germline CDR1 and CDR2 sequences are SQVTM and ANQGSEA. The data derive from a study of beta chain features in type 1 diabetes. cDNA synthesis used the whole RNA isolate, giving expressed TCRB sequences. Assay: immunoSEQ multiplex PCR; the TCRdb copy retains only in-frame clones and omits some. Here the sample spans about 900,000 clones, 17% being singletons.

V is TRBV29-1 and J is TRBJ2-3; TRBD2 matches 12 bases. Sequenced input: naive CD4+ T cells from blood. The clonotype was recovered from a woman between 18 and 29 years old in good health. The CDR3 region has the DNA TGCAGCGTTGACCCTAGCGGGAGGGCCCAAGATACGCAGTATTTT. Its translation is CSVDPSGRAQDTQYF.